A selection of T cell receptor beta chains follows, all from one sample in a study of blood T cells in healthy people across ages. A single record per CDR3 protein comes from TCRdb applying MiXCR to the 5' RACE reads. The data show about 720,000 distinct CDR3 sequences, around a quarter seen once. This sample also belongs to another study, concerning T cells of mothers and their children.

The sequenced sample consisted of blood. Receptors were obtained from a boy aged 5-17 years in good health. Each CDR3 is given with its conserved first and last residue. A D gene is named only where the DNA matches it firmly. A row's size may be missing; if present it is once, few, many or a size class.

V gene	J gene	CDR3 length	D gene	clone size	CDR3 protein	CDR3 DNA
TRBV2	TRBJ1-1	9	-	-	CASGGRAFF	TGTGCCAGCGGGGGGAGGGCTTTCTTT
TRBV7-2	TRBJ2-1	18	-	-	CASSLALRAASAYNEQFF	TGTGCCAGCAGCTTAGCTCTCAGGGCGGCTAGCGCTTACAATGAGCAGTTCTTC
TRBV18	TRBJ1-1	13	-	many	CASSPRRNTEAFF	TGTGCCAGCTCACCACGGCGGAACACTGAAGCTTTCTTT
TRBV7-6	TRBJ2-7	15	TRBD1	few	CAGSLVGTGIDEQYF	TGTGCCGGCAGCTTAGTAGGGACAGGGATAGACGAGCAGTACTTC
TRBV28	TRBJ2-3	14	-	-	CASSWTVSTDTQYF	TGTGCCAGCAGTTGGACAGTAAGCACGGATACGCAGTATTTT
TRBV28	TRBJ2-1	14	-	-	CASSPRLGGDEQFF	TGTGCCAGCAGTCCTCGGTTGGGGGGCGATGAGCAGTTCTTC
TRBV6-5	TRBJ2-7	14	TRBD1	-	CASSILDRGDEQYF	TGTGCCAGCAGCATCCTCGACAGGGGCGACGAGCAGTACTTC
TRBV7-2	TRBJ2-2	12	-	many	CASSPGTGELFF	TGTGCCAGCAGCCCAGGGACCGGGGAGCTGTTTTTT
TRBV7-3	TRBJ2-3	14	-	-	CASSPYRGTDTQYF	TGTGCCAGCAGCCCATACAGGGGCACAGATACGCAGTATTTT
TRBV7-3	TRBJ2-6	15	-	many	CASSFGTSGANVLTF	TGTGCCAGCAGCTTTGGGACTTCTGGGGCCAACGTCCTGACTTTC
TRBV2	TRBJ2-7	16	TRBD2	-	CASHLGGTSGSYEQYF	TGTGCCAGTCACCTCGGCGGGACTAGCGGGAGTTACGAGCAGTACTTC
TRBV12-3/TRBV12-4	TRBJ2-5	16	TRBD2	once	CAGSRGLARIQETQYF	TGTGCCGGCAGCCGGGGACTAGCGCGAATCCAAGAGACCCAGTACTTC
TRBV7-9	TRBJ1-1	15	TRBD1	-	CASSPRDRVSTEAFF	TGTGCCAGCAGCCCCCGGGACAGGGTCTCCACTGAAGCTTTCTTT
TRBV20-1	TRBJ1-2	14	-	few	CSAGQPSFNYGYTF	TGCAGTGCTGGACAGCCTAGTTTTAACTATGGCTACACCTTC